This T cell receptor (beta chain) came from a study of monozygotic twins with inflammatory bowel disease. Study conclusions and caveats: Discordant twins had repertoire similarity that did not differ from that of concordant twins, possibly from limited power.

Per TCR library, 3500 ng of total RNA was used. A 6-nucleotide sample barcode was carried by the UMIs, which template switching added. Reanalyzing the 5' RACE reads, TCRdb keeps one entry per CDR3 protein, without DNA. The sample features 110,000 to 150,000 distinct CDR3 sequences, with over 1% in its top ten. Points on this clonotype: Its matching antigen is unknown.

The CDR3 totals 14 residues. Germline CDR1 reads DFQATT; CDR2 reads SNEGSKA (reference sequence). The sequence derives from a human donor with ulcerative colitis or Crohn's disease, or a healthy co-twin of an affected twin (not recorded which). V gene TRBV20-1 combines with J gene TRBJ1-5; the TRBD1 assignment by TCRdb is unverifiable without DNA. Sequenced material: blood. The CDR3 loop is CSAYKPGGNQPQHF.